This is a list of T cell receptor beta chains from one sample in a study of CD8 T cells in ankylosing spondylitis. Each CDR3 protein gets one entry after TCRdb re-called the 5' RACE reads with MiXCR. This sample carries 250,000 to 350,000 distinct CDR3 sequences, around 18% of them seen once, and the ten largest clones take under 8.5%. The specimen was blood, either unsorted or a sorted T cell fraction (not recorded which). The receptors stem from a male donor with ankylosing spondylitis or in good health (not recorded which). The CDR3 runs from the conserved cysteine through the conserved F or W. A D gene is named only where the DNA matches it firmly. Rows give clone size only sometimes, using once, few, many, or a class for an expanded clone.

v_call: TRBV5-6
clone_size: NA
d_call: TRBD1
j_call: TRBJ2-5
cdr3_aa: CASSEQGAGETQYF
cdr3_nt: TGTGCCAGCAGCGAACAGGGGGCCGGAGAGACCCAGTACTTC

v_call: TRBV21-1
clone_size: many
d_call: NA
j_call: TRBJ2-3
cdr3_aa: CASSKYPEEFTDTQYF
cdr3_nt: TGTGCCAGCAGCAAATACCCCGAAGAATTCACAGATACGCAGTATTTT

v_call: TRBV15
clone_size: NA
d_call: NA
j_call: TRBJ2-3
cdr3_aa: CATSNNVQDTQYF
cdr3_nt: TGTGCCACCAGCAACAATGTACAGGATACGCAGTATTTT

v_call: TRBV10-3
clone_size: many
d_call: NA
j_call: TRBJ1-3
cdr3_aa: CAIGDRNTIYF
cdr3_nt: TGTGCCATCGGTGACAGAAACACCATATATTTT

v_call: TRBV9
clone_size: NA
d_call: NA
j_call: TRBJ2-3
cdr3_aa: CASSVEGRPSTDTQYF
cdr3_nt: TGTGCCAGCAGCGTTGAAGGGAGGCCGAGCACAGATACGCAGTATTTT

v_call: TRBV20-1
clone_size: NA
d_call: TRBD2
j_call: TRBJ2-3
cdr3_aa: CSARRLAGNTDTQYF
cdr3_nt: TGCAGTGCTAGACGCCTAGCGGGTAACACAGATACGCAGTATTTT

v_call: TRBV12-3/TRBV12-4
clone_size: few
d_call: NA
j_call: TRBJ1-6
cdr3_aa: CASSLEFSPLHF
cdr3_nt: TGTGCCAGCAGTTTAGAGTTTTCACCCCTCCACTTT

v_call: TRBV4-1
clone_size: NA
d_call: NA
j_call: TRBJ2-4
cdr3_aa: CASSQDTGPNIQYF
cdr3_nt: TGCGCCAGCAGCCAAGACACGGGCCCAAACATTCAGTACTTC

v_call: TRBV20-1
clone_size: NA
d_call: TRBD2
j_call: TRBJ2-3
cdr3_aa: CSAPLAGDSTGTQYF
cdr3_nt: TGCAGTGCTCCTCTAGCGGGGGATAGCACAGGTACGCAGTATTTT

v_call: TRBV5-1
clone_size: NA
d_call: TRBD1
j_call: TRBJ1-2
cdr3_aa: CASSPWTGGGYGYTF
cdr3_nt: TGCGCCAGCAGCCCGTGGACAGGGGGAGGGTATGGCTACACCTTC

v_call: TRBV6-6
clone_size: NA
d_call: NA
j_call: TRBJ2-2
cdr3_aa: CASKSGNTGELFF
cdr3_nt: TGTGCCAGCAAATCAGGGAACACCGGGGAGCTGTTTTTT

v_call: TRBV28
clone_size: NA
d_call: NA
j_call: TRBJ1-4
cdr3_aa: CASSSRLDEKLFF
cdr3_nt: TGTGCCAGCAGTTCCAGGCTTGATGAAAAACTGTTTTTT

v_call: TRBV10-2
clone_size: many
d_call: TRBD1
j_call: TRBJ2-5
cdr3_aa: CASGSRDSLGRRYQYF
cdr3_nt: TGCGCCAGCGGGAGCCGGGACAGCCTCGGTCGGCGATACCAGTACTTC

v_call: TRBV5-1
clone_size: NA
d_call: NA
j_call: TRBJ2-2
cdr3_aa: CASSLVAGNTGELFF
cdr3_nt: TGCGCCAGCAGCTTGGTAGCAGGGAACACCGGGGAGCTGTTTTTT

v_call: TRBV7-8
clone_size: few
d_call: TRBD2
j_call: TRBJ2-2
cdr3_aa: CASTVAGKTGELFF
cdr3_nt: TGTGCCAGCACCGTAGCGGGGAAGACCGGGGAGCTGTTTTTT

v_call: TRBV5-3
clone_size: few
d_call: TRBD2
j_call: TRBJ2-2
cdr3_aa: CARSGGLAGATGELFF
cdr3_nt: TGTGCCAGAAGCGGCGGACTAGCGGGTGCCACCGGGGAGCTGTTTTTT

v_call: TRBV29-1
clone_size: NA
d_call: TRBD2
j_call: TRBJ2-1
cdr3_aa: CSAQGLAGDSLSSYNEQFF
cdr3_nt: TGCAGCGCCCAGGGACTAGCGGGAGATTCCCTAAGCTCCTACAATGAGCAGTTCTTC

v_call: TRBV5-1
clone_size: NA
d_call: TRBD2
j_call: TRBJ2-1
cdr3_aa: CASSFTGTSGYNEQFF
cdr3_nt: TGCGCCAGCAGCTTTACCGGGACTAGCGGATACAATGAGCAGTTCTTC

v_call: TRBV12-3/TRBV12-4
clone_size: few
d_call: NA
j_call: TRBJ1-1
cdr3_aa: CASSFSRRTEAFF
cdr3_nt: TGTGCCAGCAGTTTCTCCCGGCGCACTGAAGCTTTCTTT

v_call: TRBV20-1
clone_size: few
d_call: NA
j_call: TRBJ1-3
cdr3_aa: CSARGGEPPLSGNTIYF
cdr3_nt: TGCAGTGCTAGAGGAGGTGAACCGCCGTTGTCCGGAAACACCATATATTTT

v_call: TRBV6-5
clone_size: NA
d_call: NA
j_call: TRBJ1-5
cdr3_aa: CASSYDGQGGQPQHF
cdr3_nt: TGTGCCAGCAGTTACGACGGGCAGGGAGGGCAGCCCCAGCATTTT

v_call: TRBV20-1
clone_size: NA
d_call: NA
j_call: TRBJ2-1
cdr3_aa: CSAPKAGTGNNEQFF
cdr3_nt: TGCAGTGCTCCTAAGGCCGGGACTGGAAACAATGAGCAGTTCTTC